This record covers a single T cell receptor beta chain. The data derive from a study of tumor-infiltrating lymphocytes in primary liver carcinoma. Study details: Enrolled patients were male and female, aged 30 to 69 years.

The input was around 530 ng total RNA; TCR beta cDNA was made from it with a constant-region primer. What produced the TCR beta libraries was three nested multiplex PCR rounds using slightly modified ARM-PCR. The opening two PCR rounds, nine to eleven cycles each, paired TRBV1-TRBV30 forward primers with a C-beta reverse primer. Each CDR3 protein gets one entry after TCRdb re-called the multiplex PCR reads with MiXCR. The table includes fewer than 250,000 distinct CDR3 sequences, roughly two thirds detected once. Trimming took off 3 bases at V and 8 bases at J, with 13 bases between the two ends. This CDR3 spans 13 amino acids. Germline V CDR1 and CDR2: MGHRA, YSYEKL. Blood RNA originated from unsorted whole blood, with germline DNA additionally extracted. Those patients suffered from chronic HBV infection and were treatment-naive.

Sequences were obtained from peripheral blood. The TCR comes from a woman aged 55-70 years with primary liver carcinoma and hepatitis B virus infection. The chain has TRBV4-1 and TRBJ1-1; maybe TRBD1 (5 bases). The CDR3 is CASSHDMQGEAFF. CDR3 in DNA: TGCGCCAGCAGCCACGATATGCAGGGCGAAGCTTTCTTT.